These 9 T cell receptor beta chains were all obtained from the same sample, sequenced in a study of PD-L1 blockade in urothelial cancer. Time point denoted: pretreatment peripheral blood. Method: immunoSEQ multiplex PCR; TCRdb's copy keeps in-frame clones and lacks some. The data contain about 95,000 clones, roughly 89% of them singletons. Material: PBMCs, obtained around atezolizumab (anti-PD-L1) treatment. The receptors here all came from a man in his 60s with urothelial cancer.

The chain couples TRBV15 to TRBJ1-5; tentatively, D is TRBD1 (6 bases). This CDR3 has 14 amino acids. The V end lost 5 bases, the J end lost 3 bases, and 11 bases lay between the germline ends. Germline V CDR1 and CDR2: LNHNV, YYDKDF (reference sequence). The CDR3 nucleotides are TGTGCCACCAGCGTTACAGGGTACAATCAGCCCCAGCATTTT. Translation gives CATSVTGYNQPQHF.

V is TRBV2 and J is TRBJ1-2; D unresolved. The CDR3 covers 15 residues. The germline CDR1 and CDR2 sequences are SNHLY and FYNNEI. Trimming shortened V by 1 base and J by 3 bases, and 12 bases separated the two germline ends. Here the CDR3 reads CASSEELGIHYGYTF. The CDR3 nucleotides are TGTGCCAGCAGTGAAGAGTTGGGCATTCACTATGGCTACACCTTC.

The CDR3 coding sequence is TGCGCCAGCAGCCAAGATCTGCGAGGGTCGAAAGAGACCCAGTACTTC. It is translated as CASSQDLRGSKETQYF. The chain recombines TRBV4-3 with TRBJ2-5, with D perhaps matching TRBD2 (5 bases). Trimming took 0 bases from V and 3 from J, leaving 14 bases between them. The V gene's germline CDR1 is LGHNA and CDR2 YSLEER. CDR3 length equals 16 residues.

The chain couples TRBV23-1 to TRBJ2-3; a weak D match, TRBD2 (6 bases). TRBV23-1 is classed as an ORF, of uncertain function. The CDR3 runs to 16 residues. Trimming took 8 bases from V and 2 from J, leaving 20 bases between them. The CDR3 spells CASGPVAGQDTDTQYF. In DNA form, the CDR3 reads TGCGCCAGCGGGCCTGTGGCGGGGCAAGACACAGATACGCAGTATTTT.

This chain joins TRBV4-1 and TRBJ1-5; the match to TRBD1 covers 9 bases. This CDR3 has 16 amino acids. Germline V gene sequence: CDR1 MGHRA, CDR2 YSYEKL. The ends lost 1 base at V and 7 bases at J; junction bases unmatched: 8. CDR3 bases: TGCGCCAGCAGCCAAGTGATGGCGGACAGGGGCCAGCCCCAGCATTTT. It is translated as CASSQVMADRGQPQHF.

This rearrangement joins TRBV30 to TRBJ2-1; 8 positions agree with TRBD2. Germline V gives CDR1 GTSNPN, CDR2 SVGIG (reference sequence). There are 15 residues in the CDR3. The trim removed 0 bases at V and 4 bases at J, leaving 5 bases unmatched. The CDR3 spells CAWSVRGGRYNEQFF. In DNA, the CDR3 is TGTGCCTGGAGTGTACGCGGGGGGCGGTACAATGAGCAGTTCTTC.

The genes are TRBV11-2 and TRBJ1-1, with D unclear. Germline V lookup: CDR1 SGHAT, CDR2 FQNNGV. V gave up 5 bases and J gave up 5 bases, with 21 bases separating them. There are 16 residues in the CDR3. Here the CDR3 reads CASSRLSSRGRTEAFF. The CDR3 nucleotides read TGTGCCAGCAGCCGACTGTCATCACGAGGTCGGACTGAAGCTTTCTTT.

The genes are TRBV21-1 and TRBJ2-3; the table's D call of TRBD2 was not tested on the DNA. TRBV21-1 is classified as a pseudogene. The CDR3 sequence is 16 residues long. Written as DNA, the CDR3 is TGTGCCAGCACCAACCTTAAAGGTAGGCGGGCAGATACGCAGTATTTT. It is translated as CASTNLKGRRADTQYF.

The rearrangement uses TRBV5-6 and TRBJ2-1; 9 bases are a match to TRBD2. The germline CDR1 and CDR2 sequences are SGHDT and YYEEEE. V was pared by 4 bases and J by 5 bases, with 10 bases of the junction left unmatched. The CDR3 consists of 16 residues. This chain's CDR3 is CASSPHLASGDNEQFF. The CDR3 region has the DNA TGTGCCAGCAGCCCCCATCTGGCTAGCGGGGACAATGAGCAGTTCTTC.